This TCR beta chain is drawn from a study of T-cell memory formation after mild COVID-19. Looking at the study overall: The two donors had largely donor-specific TCR clusters. Points from the study as a whole: CD4+ clones that contracted lay mainly in CM and EM; CD8+ ones lay in EMRA.

This clonotype was seen only once. What it binds is not known. Constant-segment primers served in 5'RACE that generated TCR alpha and TCR beta cDNA libraries bearing sample barcodes and UMIs. TCRdb fed the 5' RACE reads into MiXCR, producing one record per CDR3 protein. The sample has approximately 190,000 distinct CDR3 sequences, about 16% seen once. Trimming took 6 bases from V and 1 from J; bases not matched to a gene: 7. Germline V lookup: CDR1 MNHNY, CDR2 SVGAGI (reference sequence). The CDR3 has 15 residues. This TCR derives from an adult woman who had mild COVID-19 (a few samples of this study predate the infection). Cell type and time point are not known. The chain recombines TRBV6-6 with TRBJ1-1; 8 bases match TRBD1. The material sequenced was PBMCs or a T cell subset sorted from them (not recorded which). CDR3 in amino acids: CASRLKQGENTEAFF. As DNA, the CDR3 is TGTGCCAGCAGACTTAAACAGGGGGAGAACACTGAAGCTTTCTTT.